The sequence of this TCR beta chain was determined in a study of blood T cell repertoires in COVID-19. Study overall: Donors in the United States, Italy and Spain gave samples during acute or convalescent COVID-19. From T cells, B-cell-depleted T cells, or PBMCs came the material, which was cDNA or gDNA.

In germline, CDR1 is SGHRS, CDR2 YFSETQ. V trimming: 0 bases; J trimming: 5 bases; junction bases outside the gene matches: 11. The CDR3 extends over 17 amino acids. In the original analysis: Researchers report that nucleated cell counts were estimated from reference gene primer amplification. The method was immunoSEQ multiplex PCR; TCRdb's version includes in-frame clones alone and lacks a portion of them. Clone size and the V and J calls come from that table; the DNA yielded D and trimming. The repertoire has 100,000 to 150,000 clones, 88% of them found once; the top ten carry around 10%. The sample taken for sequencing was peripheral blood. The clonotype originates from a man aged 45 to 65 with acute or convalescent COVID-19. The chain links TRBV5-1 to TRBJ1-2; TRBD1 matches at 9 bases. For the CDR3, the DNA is TGCGCCAGCAGCTTGGAGGGCGTCACAGGGGGCCTTTATGGCTACACCTTC. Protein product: CASSLEGVTGGLYGYTF.